A selection of T cell receptor beta chains follows, all from one sample in a study of blood T cell repertoires in COVID-19. Profiling relied on immunoSEQ multiplex PCR, and the TCRdb table lists in-frame clones only, not all of them. This sample yields about 180,000 clones, of which around 80% are seen a single time; 12% belongs to the top ten. The sample was peripheral blood. These receptors all stem from an elderly woman with COVID-19, enrolled during active disease. Both conserved end residues are part of each CDR3. The D gene is left open where the match is weak. Rows may omit the clone size; those that give it use once, few, many or a size class.

CDR3 protein	CDR3 DNA	clone size	V gene	J gene	D gene	CDR3 length
CASSDRSLNTEAFF	TGTGCCAGTAGTGACAGGTCGTTGAACACTGAAGCTTTCTTT	NA	TRBV19	TRBJ1-1	NA	14
CASSPAVHSYNEQFF	TGTGCCAGCAGCCCAGCGGTTCACTCCTACAATGAGCAGTTCTTC	few	TRBV7-6	TRBJ2-1	NA	15
CASSRSWTGAYEQYF	TGTGCCAGCAGTCGATCGTGGACAGGGGCCTACGAGCAGTACTTC	NA	TRBV28	TRBJ2-7	TRBD1	15
CASSLPDRRLEAFF	TGTGCCAGCAGTTTACCGGACAGGAGGTTGGAAGCTTTCTTT	once	TRBV27	TRBJ1-1	TRBD1	14
CATSERPGQGWGEQFF	TGTGCCACCAGTGAACGACCGGGACAGGGATGGGGTGAGCAGTTCTTC	NA	TRBV24-1	TRBJ2-1	TRBD1	16
CASSLYGGRLYNEQFF	TGTGCCAGCAGCTTATACGGCGGGAGGTTGTACAATGAGCAGTTCTTC	few	TRBV7-9	TRBJ2-1	TRBD2	16
CASTEGGVGGYTF	TGTGCCAGCACCGAGGGGGGGGTTGGTGGCTACACCTTC	few	TRBV6-5	TRBJ1-2	NA	13
CASSLGRREADTQYF	TGTGCCAGCAGCCTGGGGCGGAGGGAGGCAGATACGCAGTATTTT	once	TRBV7-6	TRBJ2-3	NA	15
CASSLDRDSNEQFF	TGTGCCAGCAGCTTAGATAGGGACAGTAATGAGCAGTTCTTC	NA	TRBV11-3	TRBJ2-1	TRBD1	14
CASSLGTSGRDNEQFF	TGTGCCAGCAGCTTGGGGACTAGCGGGAGGGACAATGAGCAGTTCTTC	NA	TRBV7-9	TRBJ2-1	TRBD2	16
CASSPRSGLAGHEQFF	TGTGCCAGCAGCCCCCGATCGGGACTAGCGGGGCATGAGCAGTTCTTC	NA	TRBV7-3	TRBJ2-1	TRBD2	16
CASSPQGSFETQYF	TGCGCCAGCAGTCCACAGGGTTCGTTCGAGACCCAGTACTTC	NA	TRBV5-1	TRBJ2-5	NA	14
CATSRDNPLNHPGQGNEQYF	TGTGCCACCAGCAGAGATAATCCCCTCAATCATCCGGGACAGGGCAACGAGCAGTACTTC	NA	TRBV15	TRBJ2-7	TRBD1	20
CASSFSGGYNNEQFF	TGCGCCAGCAGTTTTAGCGGGGGTTACAACAATGAGCAGTTCTTC	NA	TRBV5-1	TRBJ2-1	TRBD2	15
CASSLEGVVSYEQYF	TGCGCCAGCAGCTTGGAAGGGGTGGTCTCCTACGAGCAGTACTTC	NA	TRBV5-1	TRBJ2-7	NA	15
CATSDAVQNTGELFF	TGTGCCACCAGTGATGCGGTGCAGAACACCGGGGAGCTGTTTTTT	few	TRBV24-1	TRBJ2-2	NA	15
CSASIEEVYSPLHF	TGCAGTGCTAGTATTGAAGAGGTTTATTCACCCCTCCACTTT	NA	TRBV20-1	TRBJ1-6	NA	14
CASSLEEESGYTF	TGTGCCAGCAGCTTGGAGGAGGAGAGTGGCTACACCTTC	NA	TRBV11-1	TRBJ1-2	NA	13
CASKLRGSTYNEQFF	TGTGCCAGCAAACTAAGGGGATCCACCTACAATGAGCAGTTCTTC	NA	TRBV28	TRBJ2-1	NA	15
CASRDRAIGELFF	TGTGCCAGCCGGGACAGGGCCATCGGGGAGCTGTTTTTT	NA	TRBV3-1/TRBV3-2	TRBJ2-2	TRBD1	13
CASSLDGPGGTTEAFF	TGTGCCAGCAGCTTAGATGGTCCAGGGGGCACCACTGAAGCTTTCTTT	NA	TRBV11-3	TRBJ1-1	TRBD1	16
CSVARDLNTEAFF	TGCAGCGTTGCTAGGGACTTGAACACTGAAGCTTTCTTT	NA	TRBV29-1	TRBJ1-1	NA	13
CASSTGRGEKLFF	TGTGCCAGCTCAACCGGAAGGGGTGAAAAACTGTTTTTT	NA	TRBV18	TRBJ1-4	NA	13
CASSTRGGAPSDTQYF	TGTGCCAGTAGTACGCGGGGCGGGGCTCCGTCAGATACGCAGTATTTT	NA	TRBV19	TRBJ2-3	NA	16
CASITEIATHYEQYF	TGTGCCAGCATCACCGAGATAGCGACTCACTACGAGCAGTACTTC	NA	TRBV2	TRBJ2-7	NA	15
CASSLGTLGRADTQYF	TGCGCCAGCAGCTTGGGTACACTGGGGAGAGCAGATACGCAGTATTTT	NA	TRBV5-1	TRBJ2-3	NA	16
CASSEGPGYSNQPQHF	TGTGCCAGCAGTGAAGGACCAGGGTATAGCAATCAGCCCCAGCATTTT	NA	TRBV6-1	TRBJ1-5	NA	16
CASRAGGMNTEAFF	TGTGCCAGCAGGGCGGGGGGCATGAACACTGAAGCTTTCTTT	NA	TRBV27	TRBJ1-1	NA	14
CAWKGGPWKFF	TGTGCCTGGAAGGGAGGACCGTGGAAGTTCTTC	NA	TRBV30	TRBJ2-1	NA	11
CASSRRTGNYEQYF	TGTGCCAGTAGTCGGCGGACAGGAAACTACGAGCAGTACTTC	NA	TRBV19	TRBJ2-7	TRBD1	14
CASSFWEDQETQYF	TGTGCCAGCAGCTTCTGGGAGGATCAAGAGACCCAGTACTTC	once	TRBV11-3	TRBJ2-5	NA	14
CASSLGTGAGDTQYF	TGTGCCAGCAGTTTAGGGACAGGGGCTGGAGATACGCAGTATTTT	NA	TRBV28	TRBJ2-3	TRBD1	15
CASSLAIGQGAYEQYF	TGTGCCAGCAGCTTAGCGATAGGACAGGGGGCTTACGAGCAGTACTTC	NA	TRBV7-8	TRBJ2-7	TRBD1	16
CASSYDRSGGYTF	TGTGCCAGCAGTTACGACAGGAGCGGAGGCTACACCTTC	NA	TRBV27	TRBJ1-2	NA	13
CATGEENTGELFF	TGTGCCACGGGAGAGGAGAACACCGGGGAGCTGTTTTTT	NA	TRBV15	TRBJ2-2	NA	13
CASSLATATNEKLFF	TGTGCCAGCAGCTTAGCGACAGCAACTAATGAAAAACTGTTTTTT	NA	TRBV7-9	TRBJ1-4	NA	15
CASSLEYGRGKKKNTEAFF	TGTGCCAGCAGCTTAGAGTACGGCAGGGGCAAAAAAAAGAACACTGAAGCTTTCTTT	NA	TRBV7-6	TRBJ1-1	NA	19
CASSLDNYNEQFF	TGCGCCAGCAGCTTGGATAACTACAATGAGCAGTTCTTC	NA	TRBV5-1	TRBJ2-1	NA	13
CASSLSGGEGETQYF	TGTGCCAGCAGTTTATCTGGAGGGGAGGGGGAGACCCAGTACTTC	NA	TRBV28	TRBJ2-5	TRBD2	15
CSVSVFTEAFF	TGCAGCGTCTCCGTTTTCACTGAAGCTTTCTTT	NA	TRBV29-1	TRBJ1-1	NA	11
CASSLGLAVKTQYF	TGTGCCAGCAGCTTAGGTCTAGCGGTGAAGACCCAGTACTTC	NA	TRBV7-2	TRBJ2-5	TRBD2	14
CASSQDPVNTEAFF	TGCGCCAGCAGCCAAGATCCAGTGAACACTGAAGCTTTCTTT	NA	TRBV4-1	TRBJ1-1	NA	14
CASSPQAGAGNIQYF	TGTGCCAGCAGCCCCCAAGCGGGGGCGGGGAACATTCAGTACTTC	NA	TRBV3-1/TRBV3-2	TRBJ2-4	TRBD2	15
CASSVEANTEAFF	TGTGCCAGCAGTGTAGAAGCGAACACTGAAGCTTTCTTT	NA	TRBV27	TRBJ1-1	NA	13
CASSLQGYQPQHF	TGTGCCAGCAGCCTACAGGGGTATCAGCCCCAGCATTTT	NA	TRBV6-5	TRBJ1-5	TRBD1	13
CATRGRRGSTDTQYF	TGTGCCACCAGGGGACGGCGGGGTAGCACAGATACGCAGTATTTT	NA	TRBV24-1	TRBJ2-3	NA	15
CASSSKPGQGYTGELFF	TGTGCCAGTAGCTCCAAGCCGGGACAGGGGTACACCGGGGAGCTGTTTTTT	NA	TRBV19	TRBJ2-2	TRBD1	17
CASSRPDRGRTSYEQYF	TGTGCCAGCAGTCGCCCCGACAGGGGGCGAACAAGTTACGAGCAGTACTTC	NA	TRBV2	TRBJ2-7	TRBD1	17
CASSTTDRTTEAFF	TGTGCCAGCAGCACCACTGACAGGACCACTGAAGCTTTCTTT	NA	TRBV7-9	TRBJ1-1	NA	14
CATSRGTSNFVTQYF	TGTGCCACCAGCCGCGGGACTAGCAATTTTGTTACGCAGTATTTT	NA	TRBV15	TRBJ2-3	TRBD2	15
CASSLGKAGPTDTQYF	TGTGCCAGCAGTTTGGGGAAAGCGGGACCCACAGATACGCAGTATTTT	NA	TRBV5-4	TRBJ2-3	TRBD2	16
CASREDMDQETQYF	TGTGCCAGCAGGGAGGATATGGATCAAGAGACCCAGTACTTC	few	TRBV2	TRBJ2-5	NA	14